These 20 T cell receptor beta chains originate from one sample sequenced in a study of T cells in Graves' hyperthyroidism and ophthalmopathy. Authors of the study amplified TCR beta CDR3 regions from RNA transcripts. The HTBI set primed first-round TCR CDR3 RT-PCR. Each CDR3 protein is one row after TCRdb ran MiXCR on the multiplex PCR reads. This table holds 490,000 or so distinct CDR3 sequences, 46% found once. Sequencing was carried out using peripheral blood or thyroid tissue (not recorded which). These receptors were collected from an adult woman with Graves' disease, either hyperthyroidism or ophthalmopathy (not recorded which).

The rearrangement uses TRBV2 and TRBJ2-1; D call uncertain. The germline V gene has CDR1 SNHLY and CDR2 FYNNEI. V was pared by 3 bases and J by 15 bases, with 12 bases between. The CDR3 contains 11 residues. In DNA form, the CDR3 reads TGTGCCAGCAGTGAGTCCCCCCTAAGGTTCTTC. Residues: CASSESPLRFF. The entire variable domain, with the rest obtained from reference TRBV2 and TRBJ2-1, is as follows: EPEVTQTPSHQVTQMGQEVILRCVPISNHLYFYWYRQILGQKVEFLVSFYNNEISEKSEIFDDQFSVERPDGSNFTLKIRSTKLEDSAMYFCASSESPLRFFGPGTRLTVL.

The rearrangement uses TRBV24-1 and TRBJ2-2, with 9 bases fitting TRBD2. The germline V gene encodes CDR1 KGHDR and CDR2 SFDVKD. The CDR3 extends over 19 amino acids. Trimming cost V 3 bases and J 0 bases; bases outside gene matches: 10. The CDR3 DNA sequence: TGTGCCACCAGTGATCCCGGACTAGCGCGGGATGCGAACACCGGGGAGCTGTTTTTT. Its protein is CATSDPGLARDANTGELFF.

This sequence joins TRBV5-6 and TRBJ1-6; D is perhaps TRBD1 (6 bases). Trimming cost V 2 bases and J 6 bases, with 15 bases left between them. The CDR3 runs to 16 residues. Germline loops: CDR1 SGHDT, CDR2 YYEEEE. CDR3 in DNA: TGTGCCAGCAGCTTTCTCAGGGTAGGGGGTAATTCACCCCTCCACTTT. Its translation: CASSFLRVGGNSPLHF. Filled out from reference TRBV5-6 and TRBJ1-6, the complete variable domain reads DAGVTQSPTHLIKTRGQQVTLRCSPKSGHDTVSWYQQALGQGPQFIFQYYEEEERQRGNFPDRFSGHQFPNYSSELNVNALLLGDSALYLCASSFLRVGGNSPLHFGNGTRLTVT.

V usage is TRBV15 and J usage is TRBJ1-3; D is unclear. CDR3 size: 16 residues. Trimming shortened V by 0 bases and J by 4 bases, and 13 bases separated the two germline ends. Germline assignment: CDR1 LNHNV and CDR2 YYDKDF (reference sequence). CDR3 in DNA: TGTGCCACCAGCAGAGATTTTTTTGTACGCGGAAACACCATATATTTT. Protein: CATSRDFFVRGNTIYF. Full variable domain (remainder filled in from reference TRBV15 and TRBJ1-3): DAMVIQNPRYQVTQFGKPVTLSCSQTLNHNVMYWYQQKSSQAPKLLFHYYDKDFNNEADTPDNFQSRRPNTSFCFLDIRSPGLGDTAMYLCATSRDFFVRGNTIYFGEGSWLTVV.

The chain combines TRBV12-3 or TRBV12-4 with TRBJ1-1, with 7 bases fitting TRBD1. With 3 bases clipped from V and 1 base from J, the junction kept 8 bases outside the gene matches. This CDR3 has 16 residues. CDR3 region: CASSFYGPGGNTEAFF. The CDR3 DNA reads TGTGCCAGCAGTTTTTACGGCCCAGGGGGGAACACTGAAGCTTTCTTT.

This rearrangement joins TRBV6-6 to TRBJ2-6, with 7 bases that match TRBD1. V lost 6 bases to trimming and J lost 2 bases; unmatched junction nucleotides: 7. The CDR3 contains 16 residues. CDR1 and CDR2 from the germline V gene are MNHNY and SVGAGI (reference sequence). CDR3 in DNA: TGTGCCAGCAGCCTACGCGGACAGGCTGGGGCCAACGTCCTGACTTTC. Translation: CASSLRGQAGANVLTF.

This sequence joins TRBV5-6 and TRBJ2-6; TRBD1 is a possible D gene (6 bases). CDR3 size: 18 residues. The V gene lost 1 base and the J gene lost 3 bases, with 17 bases spanning the gap. Germline lookup yields CDR1 SGHDT and CDR2 YYEEEE. The CDR3 DNA reads TGTGCCAGCAGCTTGCCCCAACAGGGAACCCTTGGGGCCAACGTCCTGACTTTC. It yields the protein CASSLPQQGTLGANVLTF.

This clonotype was observed many times. The chain employs TRBV12-3 or TRBV12-4 and TRBJ1-2, with no clear D. V gave up 5 bases and J gave up 7 bases, with 17 bases separating them. There are 14 residues in the CDR3. The CDR3 is CASSRDSPALGYTF. CDR3 coding DNA: TGTGCCAGCAGTCGAGACTCGCCGGCCCTTGGCTACACCTTC.

There are many counts of this clonotype. V usage is TRBV12-3 or TRBV12-4 and J usage is TRBJ1-6; TRBD1 aligns across 9 bases. The CDR3 consists of 14 residues. V shed 6 bases and J 10 bases; nucleotides not matched to a gene: 7. The DNA of the CDR3 is TGTGCCAGCAGCCTGGACAGGGGAGGATCACCCCTCCACTTT. Translated: CASSLDRGGSPLHF.

The rearrangement links TRBV6-1 to TRBJ1-2, with a weak D call TRBD1 (6 bases). The CDR3 is 12 amino acids. Per germline, CDR1 MNHNS and CDR2 SASEGT. V was trimmed by 6 bases and J by 6 bases, leaving 11 bases between them. The CDR3 here is CASRITGNGYTF. In DNA form, the CDR3 reads TGTGCCAGCAGGATAACAGGGAATGGCTACACCTTC.

This clonotype was picked up a small number of times. This sequence joins TRBV24-1 and TRBJ1-2; weak D call: TRBD1 (5 bases). V was trimmed by 2 bases and J by 4 bases, leaving 10 bases between them. The CDR3 runs 14 residues. Germline CDR1 is KGHDR and CDR2 is SFDVKD. The CDR3: CATSDSGGLYGYTF. CDR3 in DNA: TGTGCCACCAGTGATTCCGGGGGTCTCTATGGCTACACCTTC.

Worth noting for this clonotype: An end of the junction does not agree with germline; a read error may underlie this. This chain uses TRBV10-3 with TRBJ2-6; D gene uncertain. The germline V gene encodes CDR1 ENHRY and CDR2 SYGVKD. CDR3 length: 17 amino acids. CDR3 loop: CASSLTLGGSGANVLTF. DNA of the CDR3: TGTGCCAGCAGTTTGACGCTGGGTGGCTCTGGGGCCAACGTCCTGACTTTC.

The rearrangement links TRBV10-3 to TRBJ1-2; 11 bases are a match to TRBD1. Looked up from germline, CDR1 is ENHRY and CDR2 is SYGVKD. CDR3 length equals 15 residues. J was trimmed by 6 bases and V by 4 bases; bases with no gene match: 7. This CDR3 reads CAISGGQGAEDGYTF. CDR3 bases: TGTGCCATCAGTGGTGGACAGGGGGCAGAGGATGGCTACACCTTC.

This clonotype was seen a handful of times. The chain employs TRBV4-1 and TRBJ1-1; maybe TRBD1 (6 bases). CDR1 MGHRA and CDR2 YSYEKL come from the germline V gene. V gave up 4 bases and J gave up 0 bases, with 12 bases separating them. CDR3 length: 15 residues. Here the CDR3 DNA reads TGCGCCAGCAGCCTTACAGGGACCCTGAACACTGAAGCTTTCTTT. This translates into CASSLTGTLNTEAFF.

In this sample, this clonotype turned up many times. The V gene is TRBV4-1, the J gene TRBJ1-1; TRBD1 is a possible D gene (5 bases). The CDR3 runs to 13 residues. Germline-derived CDR1 and CDR2 are MGHRA and YSYEKL. The V end was cut by 7 bases, the J end by 4 bases, with 13 bases between. The CDR3 is CASNTGRGTEAFF. Here the CDR3 DNA reads TGCGCCAGCAACACAGGACGGGGCACTGAAGCTTTCTTT.

The table lists this clonotype with many counts. The chain employs TRBV24-1 and TRBJ2-2, with no clear D. The CDR3 is 15 amino acids. From germline, CDR1 is KGHDR and CDR2 SFDVKD. With 7 bases removed from V and 6 bases from J, the gap between germline ends came to 17 bases. The CDR3 region is CATSGPLGYPGELFF. In DNA, the CDR3 is TGTGCCACCAGCGGTCCATTAGGTTACCCCGGGGAGCTGTTTTTT.

A few counts support this clonotype. V and J are TRBV24-1 and TRBJ2-5, with 11 positions matching TRBD1. CDR1 KGHDR and CDR2 SFDVKD come from the germline V gene. The J segment lost 4 bases and the V segment lost 4 bases, leaving 4 bases of the junction unmatched. The CDR3 has 15 amino acids. CDR3 coding DNA: TGTGCCACCAGTGAATCCGGGACAGGGGGAGAGACCCAGTACTTC. This sequence encodes CATSESGTGGETQYF.

This clonotype was counted once. The chain employs TRBV6-6 and TRBJ2-5; possibly TRBD2 for D (6 bases). The V gene lost 6 bases and the J gene lost 0 bases, with 20 bases spanning the gap. Looked up from germline, CDR1 is MNHNY and CDR2 is SVGAGI (reference sequence). This CDR3 region has 17 residues. The CDR3 DNA is TGTGCCAGCAGAACGTTACATATGGGGGGATACCAAGAGACCCAGTACTTC. It specifies CASRTLHMGGYQETQYF.

This clonotype appeared a single time. The V call is TRBV7-9, the J call TRBJ2-6; D unclear. The CDR3 is made up of 13 amino acids. V was clipped by 7 bases and J by 3 bases, with 7 bases between them. Germline CDR1 and CDR2: SEHNR and FQNEAQ (reference sequence). The CDR3 region has the DNA TGTGCCAGCAACCTGGTTGGGGCCAACGTCCTGACTTTC. Protein: CASNLVGANVLTF.

Of note for this clonotype: One junction end disagrees with the germline gene, perhaps due to a read error. The J gene is TRBJ1-4, the V gene TRBV29-1; 7 bases fit TRBD1. The germline V gene encodes CDR1 SQVTM and CDR2 ANQGSEA. The CDR3 length is 8 residues. DNA for the CDR3: TGCAGCGTCCCGGGACAGATTTTT. Amino acid sequence: CSVPGQIF.